The 29 T cell receptor beta chains listed next were all sequenced from one sample in a study of cytomegalovirus exposure and HLA in healthy donors. Researchers ran the PCR with 60 Vbeta and 13 Jbeta primers. TCRdb's table, derived via immunoSEQ multiplex PCR, lists solely in-frame clones and lacks some. The profile shows 150,000 to 200,000 clones, approximately 80% of them singletons. The source material was PBMCs. These receptors all stem from a woman aged 25 to 39 in good health and CMV-seropositive.

The chain carries TRBV5-6 and TRBJ2-3; the D gene is possibly TRBD2 (5 bases). V dropped 3 bases and J dropped 4 bases, with 12 bases sitting between them. CDR3 length: 14 amino acids. CDR1 and CDR2 from the germline V gene are SGHDT and YYEEEE. The CDR3 DNA reads as TGTGCCAGCAGCTCGTTGTTGGACTCAGATACGCAGTATTTT. This sequence encodes CASSSLLDSDTQYF.

The rearrangement uses TRBV5-1 and TRBJ2-2; 10 bases match TRBD1. CDR1 and CDR2 (germline): SGHRS, YFSETQ. The CDR3 is 19 amino acids. V gave up 0 bases and J gave up 0 bases; unmatched junction bases: 8. CDR3 DNA sequence: TGCGCCAGCAGCTTGGGCGCCGGGACAGGGGACTCGAACACCGGGGAGCTGTTTTTT. Encoded protein: CASSLGAGTGDSNTGELFF. Looking up the rest from reference TRBV5-1 and TRBJ2-2 gives the full variable domain: KAGVTQTPRYLIKTRGQQVTLSCSPISGHRSVSWYQQTPGQGLQFLFEYFSETQRNKGNFPGRFSGRQFSNSRSEMNVSTLELGDSALYLCASSLGAGTGDSNTGELFFGEGSRLTVL.

V gene TRBV4-2 combines with J gene TRBJ1-6; 7 bases agree with TRBD1. V shed 3 bases, J shed 7 bases, and the junction held 6 bases outside the gene matches. The V gene's germline CDR1 is LGHNA and CDR2 YNFKEQ. The CDR3 contains 15 residues. The CDR3 DNA reads TGTGCCAGCAGCCAGTCGACAGGGCTCAATTCACCCCTCCACTTT. Translation gives CASSQSTGLNSPLHF.

The rearrangement uses TRBV2 and TRBJ1-5; TRBD1 agrees at 9 bases. V was clipped by 8 bases and J by 0 bases; unmatched bases: 2. The CDR3 is made up of 14 amino acids. Germline-derived CDR1 and CDR2 are SNHLY and FYNNEI. CDR3 nucleotides: TGTGCCAGCTGGACAGGGGATAGCAATCAGCCCCAGCATTTT. Translating it yields CASWTGDSNQPQHF.

V gene TRBV4-1 combines with J gene TRBJ2-5, with 7 bases identical to TRBD2. Germline assignment: CDR1 MGHRA and CDR2 YSYEKL. The CDR3 covers 15 residues. V shed 1 base and J 1 base; nucleotides not matched to a gene: 3. CDR3 region: CASSQVSGGQETQYF. The CDR3 DNA reads TGCGCCAGCAGCCAAGTTTCGGGGGGCCAAGAGACCCAGTACTTC.

V and J are TRBV27 and TRBJ2-7; 7 nucleotides align to TRBD2. The CDR3 loop spans 15 amino acids. V trimming: 0 bases; J trimming: 2 bases; junction bases outside the gene matches: 4. The germline gives CDR1 MNHEY, CDR2 SMNVEV (reference sequence). CDR3 sequence reads: CASSLSRGLTYEQYF. The DNA of the CDR3 is TGTGCCAGCAGTTTATCGCGGGGGTTAACCTACGAGCAGTACTTC.

V and J are TRBV18 and TRBJ1-1; no clear D gene. V lost 0 bases, J lost 5 bases, and 13 bases lay in between. The germline V gene has CDR1 KGHSH and CDR2 LQKENI. The length of the CDR3 is 15 residues. The CDR3 reads CASSPPAVGGTEAFF. The CDR3 DNA sequence: TGTGCCAGCTCACCACCTGCAGTCGGAGGGACTGAAGCTTTCTTT.

This chain uses TRBV10-3 with TRBJ2-7, with 9 positions matching TRBD1. V lost 1 base, J lost 4 bases, and 11 bases stayed unmatched. Germline values: CDR1 ENHRY, CDR2 SYGVKD. The CDR3 sequence is 17 residues long. The CDR3, as DNA: TGTGCCATCAGTGAGTTTGTAGGGGACAGGGAAAATTACGAGCAGTACTTC. Amino acid sequence: CAISEFVGDRENYEQYF.

This clone was counted a few times. The sample contains more than one DNA sequence encoding this CDR3. The chain uses TRBV7-3 and TRBJ2-3; D is undetermined. The CDR3 is 14 amino acids. The germline V and J ends were trimmed by 0 bases and 5 bases, with 9 bases remaining between them. The germline V gene has CDR1 SGHTA and CDR2 FQGTGA. The CDR3 is CASSLTGAKDTQYF. The CDR3 DNA follows: TGTGCCAGCAGCTTAACGGGCGCGAAAGATACGCAGTATTTT.

The chain is built from TRBV7-2 and TRBJ2-7, with 8 positions matching TRBD1. The CDR3 sequence is 14 residues long. In germline, CDR1 is SGHTA, CDR2 FQGNSA. V shed 5 bases, J shed 2 bases, and the junction held 5 bases outside the gene matches. The CDR3 coding sequence is TGTGCCAGCAGCCCGTCGACAGGGGCCTACGAGCAGTACTTC. It codes for CASSPSTGAYEQYF.

The V call is TRBV7-3, the J call TRBJ2-1; TRBD2 matches 11 bases. Germline values: CDR1 SGHTA, CDR2 FQGTGA. The length of the CDR3 is 15 residues. Losses at the gene ends were 5 bases for V and 6 bases for J; bases not matched to a gene: 6. CDR3 coding DNA: TGTGCCAGCAGCCCAATAGCGGGGGGGAGCAATGAGCAGTTCTTC. This sequence encodes CASSPIAGGSNEQFF.

The gene calls are TRBV30 and TRBJ1-5; D gene uncertain. CDR3 length equals 13 residues. V lost 2 bases, J lost 3 bases, and 8 bases lay in between. Germline CDR1 is GTSNPN and CDR2 is SVGIG (reference sequence). The CDR3 region is CAWSFQDNQPQHF. The CDR3 DNA follows: TGTGCCTGGAGTTTCCAGGACAATCAGCCCCAGCATTTT. The whole variable domain, remainder taken from reference TRBV30 and TRBJ1-5, is SQTIHQWPATLVQPVGSPLSLECTVEGTSNPNLYWYRQAAGRGLQLLFYSVGIGQISSEVPQNLSASRPQDRQFILSSKKLLLSDSGFYLCAWSFQDNQPQHFGDGTRLSIL.

This clone was seen a handful of times. The chain is built from TRBV27 and TRBJ2-2, with 9 bases matching TRBD1. Germline V lookup: CDR1 MNHEY, CDR2 SMNVEV (reference sequence). After removal of 5 bases from V and 5 bases from J, the junction contained 9 bases not matched to a gene. This CDR3 comprises 16 residues. CDR3 loop: CASSSLPGQGTGELFF. CDR3 in DNA: TGTGCCAGCAGTAGCCTCCCGGGACAGGGAACCGGGGAGCTGTTTTTT.

The chain employs TRBV9 and TRBJ1-2; TRBD1 might be the D (6 bases). The CDR3 is 13 residues long. Trimming left V 3 bases short and J 4 bases short, with 10 bases between. Germline CDR1 reads SGDLS; CDR2 reads YYNGEE. The CDR3 loop reads CASSATGSYGYTF. In DNA, the CDR3 is TGTGCCAGCAGCGCCACAGGGTCCTATGGCTACACCTTC.

This rearrangement joins TRBV2 to TRBJ2-7, with D perhaps matching TRBD2 (6 bases). The germline gives CDR1 SNHLY, CDR2 FYNNEI. The V and J ends lost 6 bases and 5 bases respectively, with 14 bases between them. CDR3 length equals 13 residues. The CDR3 region is CASSGTFLDEQYF. The CDR3 DNA is TGTGCCAGCAGCGGGACTTTCCTCGACGAGCAGTACTTC.

The chain couples TRBV11-3 to TRBJ2-5, with no clear D. Trimming removed 1 base from V and 5 bases from J, with 8 bases in between. Germline-derived CDR1 and CDR2 are SGHNT and YENEEA. The CDR3 consists of 13 residues. This chain's CDR3 is CASSLGARETQYF. In DNA, the CDR3 is TGTGCCAGCAGCTTAGGAGCCCGGGAGACCCAGTACTTC.

This chain uses TRBV6-1 with TRBJ2-3; D is uncertain. The CDR3 spans 13 residues. The germline V gene encodes CDR1 MNHNS and CDR2 SASEGT. V was trimmed by 5 bases and J by 6 bases, leaving 12 bases between them. CDR3 amino acids: CASSTNPRDTQYF. For the CDR3, the DNA is TGTGCCAGCAGTACCAACCCACGGGATACGCAGTATTTT.

The chain has TRBV5-1 and TRBJ2-7, with 10 bases identical to TRBD1. The CDR3 extends over 16 amino acids. The germline V gene has CDR1 SGHRS and CDR2 YFSETQ. V trimming: 2 bases; J trimming: 6 bases; junction bases outside the gene matches: 11. The CDR3 loop reads CASSFGLTGGLVEQYF. Written as DNA, the CDR3 is TGCGCCAGCAGCTTCGGTCTGACAGGGGGCTTGGTCGAGCAGTACTTC. Combining the CDR3 with reference TRBV5-1 and TRBJ2-7 gives the whole variable domain KAGVTQTPRYLIKTRGQQVTLSCSPISGHRSVSWYQQTPGQGLQFLFEYFSETQRNKGNFPGRFSGRQFSNSRSEMNVSTLELGDSALYLCASSFGLTGGLVEQYFGPGTRLTVT.

The CDR3 nucleotides read TGCGCCAGCACGGGATCTGGAAACACCATATATTTT. Encoded protein: CASTGSGNTIYF. The chain has TRBV5-1 and TRBJ1-3; D call uncertain. The CDR3 extends over 12 amino acids. Trimming removed 6 bases at V and 1 base at J, with 5 bases between. CDR1 is SGHRS, CDR2 YFSETQ, per germline.

V usage is TRBV5-1 and J usage is TRBJ2-1, with TRBD1 identical over 11 bases. The CDR3 has 14 amino acids. V lost 3 bases and J lost 9; bases outside the gene matches: 5. Germline CDR1 SGHRS, CDR2 YFSETQ. CDR3 sequence: CASSSWDRGSEQFF. The CDR3, as DNA: TGCGCCAGCAGCTCGTGGGACAGGGGGTCTGAGCAGTTCTTC.

The V gene is TRBV11-2, the J gene TRBJ2-5; D might be TRBD1 (6 bases). The assigned J gene may be wrong: the sequence end matches TRBJ2-7 better. The CDR3 has 15 amino acids. Germline-derived CDR1 and CDR2 are SGHAT and FQNNGV. The CDR3 DNA reads as TGTGCCAGCAGATCCCCGGGACACGGGGACTACGAGCAGTACTTC. Its protein is CASRSPGHGDYEQYF.

The V and J genes are TRBV29-1 and TRBJ2-4; 10 nucleotides match TRBD2. With 7 bases clipped from V and 6 bases from J, the junction kept 9 bases outside the gene matches. Germline lookup yields CDR1 SQVTM and CDR2 ANQGSEA. The CDR3 consists of 14 residues. CDR3 in amino acids: CSAMTSGQLNIQYF. The DNA of the CDR3 is TGCAGCGCCATGACTAGCGGGCAATTAAACATTCAGTACTTC. Full variable domain (missing parts from reference TRBV29-1 and TRBJ2-4): SAVISQKPSRDICQRGTSLTIQCQVDSQVTMMFWYRQQPGQSLTLIATANQGSEATYESGFVIDKFPISRPNLTFSTLTVSNMSPEDSSIYLCSAMTSGQLNIQYFGAGTRLSVL.

This chain uses TRBV15 with TRBJ1-1, with D perhaps TRBD1 (5 bases). The CDR3 totals 14 residues. CDR1 LNHNV and CDR2 YYDKDF come from the germline V gene (reference sequence). Trimming took 3 bases from V and 8 from J, leaving 16 bases between them. In DNA, the CDR3 is TGTGCCACCAGCAGGGGCCGTTTCGGGGGGGAAGCTTTCTTT. This codes for CATSRGRFGGEAFF.

The chain joins TRBV4-3 to TRBJ2-1; a weak D match, TRBD2 (5 bases). Between the trimmed V and J ends, which lost 4 bases and 0 bases, there was a span of 22 bases. Germline values: CDR1 LGHNA, CDR2 YSLEER. CDR3 length: 19 residues. The CDR3 region has the DNA TGCGCCAGCAGCCTTGACTACTACTCAACTGATGGCTCCTACAATGAGCAGTTCTTC. Residues: CASSLDYYSTDGSYNEQFF.

The chain has TRBV5-5 and TRBJ1-2; no reliable D call. CDR1 SGHKS and CDR2 YYEKEE come from the germline V gene (reference sequence). The CDR3 extends over 13 amino acids. Trimming pared 7 bases from V and 2 bases from J, leaving 12 bases between. The chain's CDR3 is CASGKQPNYGYTF. The CDR3 bases are TGTGCCAGCGGCAAACAGCCGAACTATGGCTACACCTTC.

The CDR3 region has the DNA TGCGCCAGCAGCCACCGGGGGACTAGCGGGGGGGCAGACACCGGGGAGCTGTTTTTT. Translating it yields CASSHRGTSGGADTGELFF. The V call is TRBV4-1, the J call TRBJ2-2; TRBD2 aligns across 16 bases. Germline-derived CDR1 and CDR2 are MGHRA and YSYEKL. CDR3 length: 19 residues. V was clipped by 3 bases and J by 3 bases; unmatched bases: 7.

The chain is built from TRBV6-5 and TRBJ2-1, with 10 positions matching TRBD2. Per germline, CDR1 MNHEY and CDR2 SVGAGI. This CDR3 region has 15 residues. V lost 4 bases to trimming and J lost 3 bases; unmatched junction nucleotides: 3. The CDR3 is CASSFRTSGYNEQFF. In DNA form, the CDR3 reads TGTGCCAGCAGTTTCCGGACTAGCGGCTACAATGAGCAGTTCTTC.

The chain employs TRBV6-5 and TRBJ2-3, with a possible D match to TRBD2 (6 bases). V lost 6 bases to trimming and J lost 2 bases, with 12 bases between them. There are 14 residues in the CDR3. CDR1 and CDR2 from the germline V gene are MNHEY and SVGAGI. In DNA, the CDR3 is TGTGCCAGCAGCCGCGGGGCCTACACAGATACGCAGTATTTT. Protein sequence: CASSRGAYTDTQYF.

The chain links TRBV9 to TRBJ2-2; weak D call: TRBD2 (5 bases). V lost 7 bases and J lost 7, with 14 bases in between. Germline CDR1 and CDR2: SGDLS and YYNGEE. There are 13 residues in the CDR3. CDR3 residues: CASSLPGDGELFF. The DNA of the CDR3 is TGTGCCAGCTCCCTTCCCGGGGACGGGGAGCTGTTTTTT.